Detailed here is one TCR beta chain. Its antigen has not been determined. The sample holds no much larger clone one base away, and base qualities are not on file. The sample comes from a study of blood T cells in healthy people across ages (dated by TCRdb to about 2015). Study-wide context: In model experiments, template switching captured about one uniquely barcoded TCR beta cDNA molecule for every two T cells. The donors were split into four age groups: young (average 16 years), middle-aged (nearly 40), aged (approximately 60) and long-lived (approximately 89). To track age-related changes in TCR beta repertoire diversity, the study relied on deep sequencing normalized with unique cDNA molecular identifiers. Two additional independent replicas of 1 million unique cDNA reads from the same blood draw were analyzed for two donors (one aged 18 to 29 and one aged 80 or older). To avoid experimental bias, donors of different ages were distributed randomly across sequencing lanes. What the study reported, not specific to this receptor: Donor CMV infection status was unknown, potentially confounding age-related changes in expanded clonotypes. Conclusive comparison of naive and antigen-experienced compartments was prevented by the profiling of bulk unsorted PBMCs. The long-lived group showed more naive CD4+ T cells, fewer expanded clones and increased TCR diversity than the aged group, suggesting age selection. Observed TCR beta diversity per million T cells fell roughly linearly with age, and a significant reduction was already apparent by age around 39. The percentage of naive T cells measured by flow cytometry correlated strongly with observed TCR beta diversity. Estimates of total diversity from one million sequenced T cells were regarded as lower bounds and underestimates.

Counted from cysteine to phenylalanine, this CDR3 has 14 amino acids. The CDR3 DNA has 42 bases and is translated from base 1. The germline V gene encodes CDR1 SNHLY and CDR2 FYNNEI. V and J lose 5 bases and 2 bases, and a span of 11 bases separates them. Library generation was performed with 5' RACE. Instrument used: Illumina HiSeq 2500. A second PCR of about 6 to 12 cycles was performed with a sample-barcoded 5' primer and a J-beta primer mix. Each TCR beta cDNA molecule received a unique molecular identifier from a template-switch 5' adaptor carrying 12 random nucleotides. Each sample yielded at least 2.5 million CDR3-containing paired-end reads. All of the RNA was converted into first-strand cDNA using the Mint cDNA synthesis kit, with a TRBC-specific oligonucleotide serving as the primer. Following uracil-DNA glycosylase treatment, a first 18-cycle PCR with universal primers M1SS and BC2_uni_R was performed on all cDNA. The authors' analysis ran thus. Each sample was normalized by randomly selecting 1 million high-quality reads, each carrying a distinct molecular identifier. Instead of being binned into consensus sequences, reads with shared molecular identifiers were discarded. CDR3 identification, clonotype clustering and error correction used MiTCR with a Q25 quality threshold and the strictest error-elimination algorithm. A nonparametric unseen species model using Euler transformation provided a lower-bound estimate of total TCR beta diversity. Through fastp at Q25 and MiXCR, TCRdb rebuilt clones from the public reads, retaining in-frame beta chains. Merged by CDR3 protein, the rows form single entries marked with the most common genes and DNA. These V and J calls are TCRdb output, not the study's own analysis. The sample contains hundreds of thousands of distinct CDR3 sequences, under 45% of them found a single time. Nearly 20% of the sample belongs to the ten largest clones.

The donors were roughly 39 Caucasian individuals from Russia, aged 6 to 90 years, who were systemically healthy. Approximately 9.3 milliliters of peripheral blood were collected from each donor into EDTA-treated Vacutainer tubes. Ficoll-Paque density-gradient centrifugation was used to isolate PBMCs, with at least 6 million obtained per sample. Total RNA, at least 6 micrograms per sample, was extracted from PBMCs with Trizol reagent. The percentages of naive CD45RAhigh/CD27high T cells were determined by flow cytometry on a PBMC aliquot from every donor. Source material: blood. The chain is assembled from TRBV2 and TRBJ2-3; TRBD1 could be the D gene, as 5 bases match. This TCR derives from a man in his 60s in good health. The CDR3 here reads CASSWGDITDTQYF. In nucleotides, the sequence is TGTGCCAGCAGTTGGGGCGACATCACAGATACGCAGTATTTT.